This T cell receptor (beta chain) was documented in a study of cytomegalovirus exposure and HLA in healthy donors. Study-wide results and limits: Most subjects had HLA-A and HLA-B alleles reportedly predicted accurately by TCR beta sequences.

Between the trimmed V and J ends, which lost 0 bases and 8 bases, there was a span of 7 bases. The CDR3 spans 13 residues. Per the germline V gene, CDR1 is MNHEY and CDR2 is SVGAGI. The PCR ran on 60 Vbeta and 13 Jbeta primers. Sequencing was performed with immunoSEQ multiplex PCR; in TCRdb, only in-frame clones are kept and a portion is missing. The sample has roughly 130,000 clones; more than 60% are singletons. Concerning this clone: Its antigen is currently unknown.

The origin of this receptor is a woman aged 35 to 49 in good health and CMV-seropositive. The material sequenced was PBMCs. The V and J genes are TRBV6-5 and TRBJ1-4; D remains unclear. The DNA for the CDR3 is TGTGCCAGCAGTTACTCACGAGGGGAAAAACTGTTTTTT. It specifies CASSYSRGEKLFF.